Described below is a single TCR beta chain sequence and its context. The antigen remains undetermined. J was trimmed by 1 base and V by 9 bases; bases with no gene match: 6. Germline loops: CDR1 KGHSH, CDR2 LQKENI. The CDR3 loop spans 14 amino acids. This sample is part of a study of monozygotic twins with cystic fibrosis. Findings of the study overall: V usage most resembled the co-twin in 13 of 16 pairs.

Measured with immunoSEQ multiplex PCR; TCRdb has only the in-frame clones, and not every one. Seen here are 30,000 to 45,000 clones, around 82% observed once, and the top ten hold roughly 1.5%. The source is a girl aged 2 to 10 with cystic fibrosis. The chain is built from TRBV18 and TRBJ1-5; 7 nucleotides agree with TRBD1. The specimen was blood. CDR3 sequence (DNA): TGTGCCAGTCGACAGGGAATCAGCAATCAGCCCCAGCATTTT. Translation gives CASRQGISNQPQHF.